The clone carrying this TCR beta chain was counted once. Antigen: not known. 60 Vbeta and 13 Jbeta primers were used in PCR. The method was immunoSEQ multiplex PCR; TCRdb's version includes in-frame clones alone and lacks a portion of them. The sample lists 55,000 to 80,000 clones, around 80% occurring once. The record originates from a study of cytomegalovirus exposure and HLA in healthy donors. Study observations and caveats: In a later analysis, HLA-associated beta chains showed higher expansion and lower generation probabilities than comparable chains. In an earlier analysis, most TCR beta V segments were productive about 87% or about 30% of the time. Investigators reported under 200 TCR beta chains as tied to cytomegalovirus.

Trimming took 7 bases from V and 3 from J; bases not matched to a gene: 9. The CDR3 consists of 15 residues. Germline assignment: CDR1 SNHLY and CDR2 FYNNEI. Sample: PBMCs. V is TRBV2 and J is TRBJ1-5, with 7 bases matching TRBD1. The sequence was collected from a woman between 40 and 50 years old in good health and CMV-seropositive. The CDR3 coding sequence is TGTGCCAGCACAAGGGGCAGGGGGAACAATCAGCCCCAGCATTTT. Protein: CASTRGRGNNQPQHF.